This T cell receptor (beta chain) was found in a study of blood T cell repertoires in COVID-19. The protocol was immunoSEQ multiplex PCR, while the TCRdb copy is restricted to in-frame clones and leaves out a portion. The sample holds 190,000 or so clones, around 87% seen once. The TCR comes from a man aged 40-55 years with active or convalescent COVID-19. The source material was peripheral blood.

The CDR3 DNA follows: TGTGCCAGTAGTCGTCCGGGACTAGTCAATGAGCAGTTCTTC. The encoded protein is CASSRPGLVNEQFF. The chain is built from TRBV19 and TRBJ2-1, with 8 bases that match TRBD2. V shed 5 bases and J 6 bases; nucleotides not matched to a gene: 6. Germline V lookup: CDR1 LNHDA, CDR2 SQIVND (reference sequence). The CDR3 extends over 14 amino acids. The full variable domain, its missing parts supplied by reference TRBV19 and TRBJ2-1, is DGGITQSPKYLFRKEGQNVTLSCEQNLNHDAMYWYRQDPGQGLRLIYYSQIVNDFQKGDIAEGYSVSREKKESFPLTVTSAQKNPTAFYLCASSRPGLVNEQFFGPGTRLTVL.